These 32 T cell receptor beta chains originate from one sample sequenced in a study of shared clonotypes between healthy human individuals. Sequencing was performed with immunoSEQ multiplex PCR; in TCRdb, only in-frame clones are kept and a portion is missing. The sample yields some 2,500,000 clones, approximately 90% seen once. Material for sequencing was naive CD4+ T cells from PBMCs. The subset: CD45RA+ positively selected. These receptors were obtained from a man between 18 and 35 years old in good health. Some clones in this sample may be carry-over from other donors' samples.

This sequence joins TRBV6-1 and TRBJ2-3; 12 bases agree with TRBD2. The trim removed 4 bases at V and 2 bases at J, leaving 10 bases unmatched. The CDR3 runs to 18 residues. From germline, CDR1 is MNHNS and CDR2 SASEGT. The CDR3 coding sequence is TGTGCCAGCAGTGGGACTAGCGGGATCTCTGCCTACACAGATACGCAGTATTTT. Protein product: CASSGTSGISAYTDTQYF.

The chain joins TRBV28 to TRBJ1-5, with a tentative D call TRBD1 (5 bases). From germline, CDR1 is MDHEN and CDR2 SYDVKM. The V and J ends lost 7 bases and 1 base respectively, with 23 bases between them. There are 18 residues in the CDR3. CDR3 residues: CASTRGGGGWMSNQPQHF. DNA for the CDR3: TGTGCCAGCACCCGGGGGGGTGGCGGTTGGATGAGCAATCAGCCCCAGCATTTT.

This clone was recorded a few times. The chain has TRBV28 and TRBJ2-1; D is uncertain. The CDR3 runs to 14 residues. Looked up from germline, CDR1 is MDHEN and CDR2 is SYDVKM. The V gene lost 3 bases and the J gene lost 4 bases, with 10 bases spanning the gap. The CDR3 DNA reads as TGTGCCAGCAGTTTCGTCGACACTTACAATGAGCAGTTCTTC. This sequence encodes CASSFVDTYNEQFF.

The V and J genes are TRBV5-1 and TRBJ1-2, with D perhaps TRBD1 (6 bases). This CDR3 comprises 15 residues. V shed 1 base and J shed 3 bases, with 13 bases lying between them. Germline values: CDR1 SGHRS, CDR2 YFSETQ. CDR3 loop: CASSLKSGVDYGYTF. As DNA, the CDR3 is TGCGCCAGCAGCTTGAAGTCAGGGGTAGACTATGGCTACACCTTC. The variable domain in full, with the rest retrieved from reference TRBV5-1 and TRBJ1-2, is KAGVTQTPRYLIKTRGQQVTLSCSPISGHRSVSWYQQTPGQGLQFLFEYFSETQRNKGNFPGRFSGRQFSNSRSEMNVSTLELGDSALYLCASSLKSGVDYGYTFGSGTRLTVV.

V and J are TRBV28 and TRBJ1-1; D not resolved. The CDR3 sequence is 14 residues long. The ends were cut back, 5 bases at V and 4 bases at J, with 14 bases in the middle. CDR1 is MDHEN and CDR2 is SYDVKM in the germline V gene. CDR3 sequence (DNA): TGTGCCAGCAGTCACCCGACAAATCCCACTGAAGCTTTCTTT. As protein: CASSHPTNPTEAFF.

V gene TRBV9 combines with J gene TRBJ1-3, with no clear D. Trimming cost V 5 bases and J 2 bases, with 11 bases left between them. The CDR3 has 14 residues. The germline gives CDR1 SGDLS, CDR2 YYNGEE. The CDR3 loop reads CASSSERAGNTIYF. CDR3 DNA: TGTGCCAGCAGTTCCGAGAGGGCTGGAAACACCATATATTTT.

The J gene is TRBJ2-2, the V gene TRBV7-3; TRBD1 matches at 7 bases. CDR1 SGHTA and CDR2 FQGTGA come from the germline V gene. With 5 bases clipped from V and 6 bases from J, the junction kept 15 bases outside the gene matches. This CDR3 is 17 amino acids long. CDR3 in DNA: TGTGCCAGCAGCCTTTTTCCGAGGGGGCAGGGAGCCGGGGAGCTGTTTTTT. Protein product: CASSLFPRGQGAGELFF. Full variable domain (rest looked up from reference TRBV7-3 and TRBJ2-2): GAGVSQTPSNKVTEKGKYVELRCDPISGHTALYWYRQSLGQGPEFLIYFQGTGAADDSGLPNDRFFAVRPEGSVSTLKIQRTERGDSAVYLCASSLFPRGQGAGELFFGEGSRLTVL.

The V gene is TRBV25-1, the J gene TRBJ2-7; D uncertain. V gave up 3 bases and J gave up 4 bases, with 10 bases separating them. Germline V gene lookup returns CDR1 MGHDK and CDR2 SYGVNS. CDR3 size: 13 residues. The CDR3 region is CASSDQGQYEQYF. Here the CDR3 DNA reads TGTGCCAGCAGTGATCAAGGGCAGTACGAGCAGTACTTC.

This chain joins TRBV10-3 and TRBJ1-2; 8 bases are a match to TRBD1. V was pared by 6 bases and J by 3 bases, with 6 bases of the junction left unmatched. The length of the CDR3 is 14 residues. Germline V gene data show CDR1 as ENHRY and CDR2 as SYGVKD. CDR3 sequence reads: CAISKPGQDYGYTF. The CDR3 DNA is TGTGCCATCAGCAAGCCGGGACAGGACTATGGCTACACCTTC.

The sample holds a few counts of this clone. The chain combines TRBV21-1 with TRBJ2-7. TRBV21-1 is a recognized pseudogene. The CDR3 is 15 amino acids. CDR3 in DNA: TGTGCCAGCAGCACACATCCTCAGACGGGCTGGGAGCAGTACTTC. It yields the protein CASSTHPQTGWEQYF.

With respect to this clone: The same CDR3 is also encoded by other DNA sequences in this sample. The chain employs TRBV20-1 and TRBJ2-1; D unresolved. The CDR3 spans 10 residues. Deletions cut 5 bases from V and 7 bases from J, with 6 bases between. The germline gives CDR1 DFQATT, CDR2 SNEGSKA (reference sequence). The CDR3 here is CSALGNEQFF. The CDR3, as DNA: TGCAGTGCTTTGGGGAATGAGCAGTTCTTC.

This chain joins TRBV5-4 and TRBJ2-1, with TRBD2 matching over 15 bases. The CDR3 length is 18 residues. Germline CDR1 reads SGHNT; CDR2 reads YYREEE (reference sequence). J lost 3 bases, V lost 4 bases, and 8 bases had no gene match. The CDR3: CASSLGLAGGPGYNEQFF. CDR3 nucleotide sequence: TGTGCCAGCAGCCTAGGACTAGCGGGAGGGCCGGGCTACAATGAGCAGTTCTTC.

The chain is built from TRBV4-3 and TRBJ2-7; D unclear. CDR1 LGHNA and CDR2 YSLEER come from the germline V gene. This CDR3 comprises 16 residues. Trimming stripped 0 bases from V and 5 bases from J, with 17 bases between. CDR3 in amino acids: CASSQDLDRKVDEQYF. The CDR3 nucleotides are TGCGCCAGCAGCCAAGATCTTGATCGAAAAGTAGACGAGCAGTACTTC.

The V and J genes are TRBV28 and TRBJ2-7, with D possibly TRBD2 on 7 matching bases. The CDR3 covers 15 residues. Trimming pared 5 bases from V and 0 bases from J, leaving 14 bases between. The germline CDR1 and CDR2 sequences are MDHEN and SYDVKM. The CDR3 protein is CASSGSGGLSYEQYF. The CDR3 DNA follows: TGTGCCAGCAGTGGTTCGGGGGGCCTCTCCTACGAGCAGTACTTC.

The CDR3 loop is CASSAGTSGSQNIQYF. CDR3 DNA: TGTGCCAGCAGCGCCGGGACTAGCGGGAGCCAAAACATTCAGTACTTC. The V call is TRBV5-4, the J call TRBJ2-4, with 14 bases lining up with TRBD2. This CDR3 has 16 residues. Germline V gene lookup returns CDR1 SGHNT and CDR2 YYREEE (reference sequence). The ends lost 4 bases at V and 5 bases at J; junction bases unmatched: 5.

The chain uses TRBV14 and TRBJ1-1; D possibly corresponds to TRBD1 (5 bases). The CDR3 contains 13 residues. V was clipped by 1 base and J by 9 bases, with 12 bases between them. Per germline, CDR1 SGHDN and CDR2 FVKESK. The CDR3 reads CASSQGWDDKAFF. CDR3 nucleotides: TGTGCCAGCAGCCAAGGGTGGGACGATAAAGCTTTCTTT.

The rearrangement uses TRBV19 and TRBJ2-3; D ambiguous. The germline gives CDR1 LNHDA, CDR2 SQIVND (reference sequence). V dropped 7 bases and J dropped 11 bases, with 13 bases sitting between them. The CDR3 covers 11 residues. CDR3 coding DNA: TGTGCCAGTAAAGGCTCTGGCAAGCAGTATTTT. This sequence encodes CASKGSGKQYF.

As regards this clone: This specimen includes other DNA sequences encoding the same CDR3. The chain carries TRBV5-1 and TRBJ2-1; D not certain. Germline V gives CDR1 SGHRS, CDR2 YFSETQ. Deletions cut 0 bases from V and 0 bases from J, with 4 bases between. This CDR3 has 14 residues. The CDR3 is CASSLAGSYNEQFF. The CDR3 DNA reads as TGCGCCAGCAGCTTGGCTGGCTCCTACAATGAGCAGTTCTTC. The full variable domain, completed using reference TRBV5-1 and TRBJ2-1, is KAGVTQTPRYLIKTRGQQVTLSCSPISGHRSVSWYQQTPGQGLQFLFEYFSETQRNKGNFPGRFSGRQFSNSRSEMNVSTLELGDSALYLCASSLAGSYNEQFFGPGTRLTVL.

This clone was counted once. Here the CDR3 reads CASSQGGASNQPQHF. The DNA for the CDR3 is TGCGCCAGCAGCCAAGGGGGGGCAAGCAATCAGCCCCAGCATTTT. The chain recombines TRBV4-1 with TRBJ1-5, with a possible D match to TRBD1 (6 bases). Trimming left V 1 base short and J 1 base short, with 8 bases between. CDR3 length equals 15 residues. Germline V lookup: CDR1 MGHRA, CDR2 YSYEKL.

This rearrangement joins TRBV7-6 to TRBJ2-3; 8 bases match TRBD1. Trimming took 4 bases from V and 5 from J; bases not matched to a gene: 11. Germline CDR1 reads SGHVS; CDR2 reads FNYEAQ. This CDR3 is built from 16 residues. CDR3 DNA: TGTGCCAGCAGCTCTGCCGGGACAGGCGCCAGAGATACGCAGTATTTT. Protein product: CASSSAGTGARDTQYF.

Only one count was recorded for this clone. The rearrangement uses TRBV18 and TRBJ1-3; D not certain. V was pared by 5 bases and J by 0 bases, with 11 bases between. Germline V gene lookup returns CDR1 KGHSH and CDR2 LQKENI. The CDR3 contains 15 residues. The DNA of the CDR3 is TGTGCCAGCTCAGCGTCCTTTAGCTCTGGAAACACCATATATTTT. As protein: CASSASFSSGNTIYF.

The rearrangement uses TRBV11-3 and TRBJ2-5; D ambiguous. Germline CDR1 reads SGHNT; CDR2 reads YENEEA. The length of the CDR3 is 14 residues. With 0 bases removed from V and 1 base from J, the gap between germline ends came to 6 bases. CDR3 nucleotide sequence: TGTGCCAGCAGCTTAGATTCGAGCCAAGAGACCCAGTACTTC. Encoded protein: CASSLDSSQETQYF.

This clone was detected only once. The rearrangement uses TRBV6-6 and TRBJ2-6; TRBD1 is a possible D gene (6 bases). This CDR3 contains 15 residues. The V gene lost 3 bases and the J gene lost 2 bases, with 8 bases spanning the gap. Germline V gene data show CDR1 as MNHNY and CDR2 as SVGAGI (reference sequence). The CDR3 loop is CASSYAGAGANVLTF. The CDR3 DNA reads as TGTGCCAGCAGTTATGCAGGGGCTGGGGCCAACGTCCTGACTTTC.

The chain combines TRBV5-6 with TRBJ2-7, with D possibly matching TRBD1 (6 bases). V was shortened by 2 bases and J by 2 bases, with 8 bases between the two germline ends. Looked up from germline, CDR1 is SGHDT and CDR2 is YYEEEE. The CDR3 length is 13 residues. The CDR3 DNA is TGTGCCAGCAGCTTACCAGGGGCCTACGAGCAGTACTTC. Encoded protein: CASSLPGAYEQYF.

The gene calls are TRBV2 and TRBJ1-5; D not certain. Germline CDR1 and CDR2: SNHLY and FYNNEI. The CDR3 totals 19 residues. Trimming took off 3 bases at V and 4 bases at J, with 25 bases between the two ends. The CDR3 sequence is CASSDLRSPLAGGNQPQHF. Written as DNA, the CDR3 is TGTGCCAGCAGTGATCTAAGGTCCCCTCTCGCAGGCGGAAATCAGCCCCAGCATTTT.

The chain joins TRBV5-1 to TRBJ2-4; TRBD2 matches at 8 bases. Per germline, CDR1 SGHRS and CDR2 YFSETQ. V was clipped by 5 bases and J by 6 bases; unmatched bases: 7. The CDR3 is 14 amino acids. The CDR3 loop reads CASRKLAEGNIQYF. The CDR3 DNA reads TGCGCCAGCAGGAAACTAGCGGAGGGAAACATTCAGTACTTC.

CDR3 sequence: CASSIIQGRQPQHF. The CDR3 DNA sequence: TGTGCCAGTAGTATTATACAGGGACGTCAGCCCCAGCATTTT. The chain carries TRBV19 and TRBJ1-5; a weak D match, TRBD1 (6 bases). V shed 3 bases and J shed 6 bases, with 12 bases lying between them. The CDR3 covers 14 residues. Germline CDR1 LNHDA, CDR2 SQIVND (reference sequence).

With regard to this clone: The sample holds other DNA sequences that translate to the same CDR3. The chain couples TRBV28 to TRBJ2-7; D is perhaps TRBD1 or TRBD2 (5 bases each). The ends were cut back, 2 bases at V and 5 bases at J, with 10 bases in the middle. The CDR3 is 13 residues long. Germline-derived CDR1 and CDR2 are MDHEN and SYDVKM. CDR3 loop: CASSLGGRDEQYF. The DNA of the CDR3 is TGTGCCAGCAGTTTAGGGGGTCGAGACGAGCAGTACTTC.

J is TRBJ2-7 and V is TRBV6-5; D is unresolved. The V end lost 4 bases, the J end lost 5 bases, and 12 bases lay between the germline ends. Germline loops: CDR1 MNHEY, CDR2 SVGAGI. CDR3 length: 13 amino acids. CDR3 amino acids: CASSSFVGNEQYF. In DNA, the CDR3 is TGTGCCAGCAGTTCTTTTGTCGGTAACGAGCAGTACTTC.

The chain has TRBV5-6 and TRBJ2-3; TRBD2 matches 7 bases. V dropped 4 bases and J dropped 6; count of bases not matched to a gene: 17. CDR1 and CDR2 from the germline V gene are SGHDT and YYEEEE. CDR3 length: 17 amino acids. The CDR3 DNA sequence: TGTGCCAGCAGCCCGGTGGGTCAGCGGGGCCGGTGGGATACGCAGTATTTT. This encodes CASSPVGQRGRWDTQYF.

The CDR3 nucleotides read TGTGCCAGCTCACCACCCGGAGGTTCGGGGGGGAGCAATCAGCCCCAGCATTTT. This gives the protein CASSPPGGSGGSNQPQHF. The chain combines TRBV18 with TRBJ1-5, with D possibly TRBD1 on 5 matching bases. The CDR3 is made up of 18 amino acids. V dropped 0 bases and J dropped 1 base, with 16 bases sitting between them. Germline V gene sequence: CDR1 KGHSH, CDR2 LQKENI.

The rearrangement uses TRBV6-5 and TRBJ1-1, with 8 bases identical to TRBD1. With V trimmed by 2 bases and J by 1 base, 3 bases remained unmatched. Germline loops: CDR1 MNHEY, CDR2 SVGAGI. The CDR3 is made up of 15 amino acids. This chain's CDR3 is CASSYGDRRNTEAFF. The CDR3 DNA sequence: TGTGCCAGCAGTTACGGGGACAGGCGGAACACTGAAGCTTTCTTT.